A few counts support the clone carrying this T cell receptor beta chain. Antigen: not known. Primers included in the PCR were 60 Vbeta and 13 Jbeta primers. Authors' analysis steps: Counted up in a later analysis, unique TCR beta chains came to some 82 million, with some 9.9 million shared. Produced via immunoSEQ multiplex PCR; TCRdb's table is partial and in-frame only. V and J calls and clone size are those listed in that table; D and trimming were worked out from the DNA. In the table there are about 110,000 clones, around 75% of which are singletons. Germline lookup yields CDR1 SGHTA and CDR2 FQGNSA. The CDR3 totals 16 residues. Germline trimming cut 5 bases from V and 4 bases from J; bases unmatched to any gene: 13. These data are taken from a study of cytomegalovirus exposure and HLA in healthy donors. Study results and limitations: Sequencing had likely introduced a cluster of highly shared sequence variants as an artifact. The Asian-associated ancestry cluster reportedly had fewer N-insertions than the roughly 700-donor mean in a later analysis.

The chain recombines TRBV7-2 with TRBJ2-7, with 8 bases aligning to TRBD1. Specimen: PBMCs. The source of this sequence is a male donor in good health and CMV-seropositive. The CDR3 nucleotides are TGTGCCAGCAGCCCCGGACAGGGAGGAGGTTGGTACGAGCAGTACTTC. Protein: CASSPGQGGGWYEQYF.